This TCR beta chain was sequenced in a study of control samples from healthy donors and cancer patients. Here immunoSEQ multiplex PCR was the method, and the copy in TCRdb shows in-frame clones only, minus some. The sample lists around 130,000 clones; 70% to 90% were seen once. J lost 2 bases, V lost 9 bases, and 7 bases had no gene match. The germline V gene has CDR1 SGHTA and CDR2 FQGNSA. The CDR3 length is 13 residues. The chain links TRBV7-2 to TRBJ2-7, with 7 bases matching TRBD2. The clonotype was recovered from a man between 45 and 60 years old in good health. The sample consisted of blood. CDR3 DNA: TGTGCCAGTACGGGACGGGGGGCCTACGAGCAGTACTTC. Its protein is CASTGRGAYEQYF.